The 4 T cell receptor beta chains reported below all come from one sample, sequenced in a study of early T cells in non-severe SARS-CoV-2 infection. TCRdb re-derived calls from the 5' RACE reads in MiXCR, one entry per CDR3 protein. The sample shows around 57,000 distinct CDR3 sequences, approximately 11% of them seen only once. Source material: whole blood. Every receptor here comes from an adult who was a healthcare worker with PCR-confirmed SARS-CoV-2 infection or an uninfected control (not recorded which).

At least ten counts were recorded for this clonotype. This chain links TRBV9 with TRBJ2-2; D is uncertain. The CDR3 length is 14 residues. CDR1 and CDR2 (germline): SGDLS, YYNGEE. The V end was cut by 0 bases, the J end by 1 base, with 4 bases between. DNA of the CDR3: TGTGCCAGCAGCGTAGTAGGGAACACCGGGGAGCTGTTTTTT. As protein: CASSVVGNTGELFF.

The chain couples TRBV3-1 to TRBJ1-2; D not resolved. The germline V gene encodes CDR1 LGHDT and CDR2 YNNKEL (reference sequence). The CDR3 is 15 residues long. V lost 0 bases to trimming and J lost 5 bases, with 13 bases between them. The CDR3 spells CASSQDPYTRYGYTF. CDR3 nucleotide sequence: TGTGCCAGCAGCCAAGATCCGTACACCCGATATGGCTACACCTTC.

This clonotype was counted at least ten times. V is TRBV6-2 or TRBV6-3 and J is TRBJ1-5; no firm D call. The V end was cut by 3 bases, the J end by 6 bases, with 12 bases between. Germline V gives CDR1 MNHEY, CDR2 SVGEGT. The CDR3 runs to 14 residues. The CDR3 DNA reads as TGTGCCAGCAGTTATAAGCAGGAGGTTCAGCCCCAGCATTTT. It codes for CASSYKQEVQPQHF.

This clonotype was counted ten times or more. CDR3 residues: CASSGRPLYEQYF. CDR3 DNA: TGTGCCAGCAGCGGACGGCCCCTGTACGAGCAGTACTTC. V is TRBV7-9 and J is TRBJ2-7; D is undetermined. CDR3 length: 13 amino acids. CDR1 and CDR2 (germline): SEHNR, FQNEAQ (reference sequence). Between the trimmed V and J ends, which lost 5 bases and 4 bases, there was a span of 12 bases.